The entry that follows covers one T cell receptor beta chain sequence. This specimen belongs to a study of blood T cell repertoires in COVID-19. Study-wide background: Samples representing acute and convalescent COVID-19 were sourced from the United States, Italy and Spain. From T cells, B-cell-depleted T cells, or PBMCs came the material, which was cDNA or gDNA.

Under the authors' procedure: Reference gene primer amplification gave estimated nucleated cell counts. The method was immunoSEQ multiplex PCR; TCRdb's version includes in-frame clones alone and lacks a portion of them. Clone size and V and J calls were adopted from that table, with D and trimming inferred from the DNA. The sample shows over 45,000 clones, over 80% of them seen only once. Looked up from germline, CDR1 is MNHEY and CDR2 is SMNVEV (reference sequence). The CDR3 has 18 residues. The V gene lost 5 bases and the J gene lost 0 bases, with 17 bases spanning the gap. Sample: peripheral blood. The clonotype originates from a human donor in a cohort sampled during active COVID-19. The V gene is TRBV27, the J gene TRBJ1-6; D ambiguous. In nucleotides, the CDR3 is TGTGCCAGCAGTGGCGGGGTGTGGGGAAGCTCCTATAATTCACCCCTCCACTTT. Protein: CASSGGVWGSSYNSPLHF.